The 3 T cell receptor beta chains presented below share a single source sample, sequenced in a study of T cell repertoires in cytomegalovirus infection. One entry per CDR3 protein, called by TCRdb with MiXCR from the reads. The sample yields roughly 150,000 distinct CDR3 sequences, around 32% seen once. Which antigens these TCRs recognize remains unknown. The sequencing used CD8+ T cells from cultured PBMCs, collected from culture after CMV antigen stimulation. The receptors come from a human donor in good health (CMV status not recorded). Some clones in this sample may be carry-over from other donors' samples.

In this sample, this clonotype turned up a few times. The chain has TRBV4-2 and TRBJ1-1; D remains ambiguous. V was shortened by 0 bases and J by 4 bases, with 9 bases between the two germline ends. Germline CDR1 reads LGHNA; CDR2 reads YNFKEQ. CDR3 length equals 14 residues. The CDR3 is CASSQEFVGTEAFF. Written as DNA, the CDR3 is TGTGCCAGCAGCCAAGAATTTGTTGGCACTGAAGCTTTCTTT.

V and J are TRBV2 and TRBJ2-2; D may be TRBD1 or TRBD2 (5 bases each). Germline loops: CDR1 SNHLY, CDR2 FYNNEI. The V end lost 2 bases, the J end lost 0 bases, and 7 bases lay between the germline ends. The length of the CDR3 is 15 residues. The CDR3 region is CASSETGPNTGELFF. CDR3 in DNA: TGTGCCAGCAGTGAAACGGGGCCGAACACCGGGGAGCTGTTTTTT.

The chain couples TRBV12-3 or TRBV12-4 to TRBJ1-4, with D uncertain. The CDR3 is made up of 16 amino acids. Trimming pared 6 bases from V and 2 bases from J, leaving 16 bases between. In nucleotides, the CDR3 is TGTGCCAGCAGCCCTAGCGGCGGGAGGACTAATGAAAAACTGTTTTTT. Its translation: CASSPSGGRTNEKLFF.